This TCR beta chain was observed in a study of blood T cell repertoires in COVID-19. For the study at large: The analysed material was cDNA or gDNA that came from T cells, B-cell-depleted T cells, or PBMCs.

Unmatched junction bases numbered 7, after V lost 6 bases and J lost 8 bases. Looked up from germline, CDR1 is SQVTM and CDR2 is ANQGSEA. The CDR3 loop spans 13 amino acids. In the source study's methods: Estimates of nucleated cell counts were drawn from the amplification of reference gene primers. Here immunoSEQ multiplex PCR was the method, and the copy in TCRdb shows in-frame clones only, minus some. The V and J calls and clone size come from that table; D and trimming were worked out from the DNA. The table records roughly 170,000 clones, roughly 89% of them present only once. The rearrangement joins TRBV29-1 to TRBJ2-4, with 10 bases fitting TRBD1. The material sequenced was peripheral blood. This TCR was recovered from a woman aged 18-29 years who had recovered from COVID-19. In DNA form, the CDR3 reads TGCAGCGTCGGGACAGGGGCATTGGACATTCAGTACTTC. Its protein product is CSVGTGALDIQYF.